This passage covers 9 T cell receptor beta chains from one sample sequenced in a study of T-cell memory formation after mild COVID-19. TCRdb independently ran MiXCR on the 5' RACE reads; one entry per CDR3 protein. Of about 250,000 distinct CDR3 sequences listed, just over 15% are singletons. The material sequenced was PBMCs or a T cell subset sorted from them (not recorded which). Every receptor here comes from an adult woman who had mild COVID-19 (a few samples of this study predate the infection). Cell type and time point are not known.

This clonotype appeared many times. This rearrangement joins TRBV5-1 to TRBJ1-1; 7 positions match TRBD1. The germline gives CDR1 SGHRS, CDR2 YFSETQ. The junction had 3 bases not matched to a gene; V was cut back by 2 bases and J by 2 bases. This CDR3 spans 14 amino acids. CDR3 DNA: TGCGCCAGCAGCTTAACAGGGGTTAACACTGAAGCTTTCTTT. It codes for CASSLTGVNTEAFF.

This clonotype has a handful of counts. At one of its ends the junction is not consistent with the germline gene, which may arise from a read error. This rearrangement joins TRBV7-7 to TRBJ2-1, with 11 bases that match TRBD2. This CDR3 has 15 residues. CDR1 and CDR2 (germline): SSHAT, FNYEAQ (reference sequence). The CDR3 DNA reads as TGTGCTAGCAGCCCCCTGACTAGCGGGAACAATGAGCAGTTCTTC. Encoded protein: CASSPLTSGNNEQFF.

This clonotype has a handful of counts. The V and J genes are TRBV6-2 or TRBV6-3 and TRBJ1-1, with D possibly matching TRBD1 (6 bases). Trimming pared 4 bases from V and 4 bases from J, leaving 10 bases between. This CDR3 region has 13 residues. Germline V CDR1 and CDR2: MNHEY, SVGEGT. DNA for the CDR3: TGTGCCAGCAGTTTGGAGGGGGTCACTGAAGCTTTCTTT. Amino acids: CASSLEGVTEAFF.

This clonotype was counted only a few times. This chain joins TRBV5-1 and TRBJ1-1, with D possibly matching TRBD1 (5 bases). The germline V gene encodes CDR1 SGHRS and CDR2 YFSETQ. The V and J ends lost 0 bases and 3 bases respectively, with 9 bases between them. This CDR3 comprises 14 residues. The chain's CDR3 is CASSLDRSDTEAFF. The CDR3 DNA follows: TGCGCCAGCAGCTTGGACAGGTCGGACACTGAAGCTTTCTTT.

This clonotype was observed many times. The chain couples TRBV11-2 to TRBJ2-1; D is perhaps TRBD2 (5 bases). CDR1 is SGHAT and CDR2 is FQNNGV in the germline V gene. The CDR3 totals 15 residues. Trimming took off 1 base at V and 3 bases at J, with 10 bases between the two ends. Here the CDR3 reads CASSLGWENYNEQFF. DNA of the CDR3: TGTGCCAGCAGCTTAGGATGGGAGAACTACAATGAGCAGTTCTTC.

This clonotype was counted a few times. The chain uses TRBV7-9 and TRBJ2-1, with no clear D. CDR1 is SEHNR and CDR2 is FQNEAQ in the germline V gene (reference sequence). Trimming stripped 2 bases from V and 3 bases from J, with 8 bases between. There are 14 residues in the CDR3. CDR3 sequence: CASSLSASYNEQFF. The CDR3 nucleotides are TGTGCCAGCAGCTTATCGGCTAGCTACAATGAGCAGTTCTTC.

The rearrangement uses TRBV3-1 and TRBJ1-4; D not certain. V dropped 0 bases and J dropped 3 bases, with 11 bases sitting between them. The CDR3 length is 16 residues. Germline CDR1 is LGHDT and CDR2 is YNNKEL (reference sequence). In DNA form, the CDR3 reads TGTGCCAGCAGCCAAGATGAGGGAACTTCTAATGAAAAACTGTTTTTT. Protein sequence: CASSQDEGTSNEKLFF.

This clonotype was seen a few times. J is TRBJ2-2 and V is TRBV5-6, with TRBD1 matching over 8 bases. Unmatched junction bases numbered 7, after V lost 2 bases and J lost 4 bases. The CDR3 totals 16 residues. The V gene's germline CDR1 is SGHDT and CDR2 YYEEEE. The CDR3 sequence is CASSFARTGSTGELFF. As DNA, the CDR3 is TGTGCCAGCAGCTTCGCACGGACAGGGTCCACCGGGGAGCTGTTTTTT.

The J gene is TRBJ2-3, the V gene TRBV5-1, with 13 bases matching TRBD2. CDR1 and CDR2 from the germline V gene are SGHRS and YFSETQ. This CDR3 region has 14 residues. V lost 5 bases to trimming and J lost 6 bases; unmatched junction nucleotides: 3. CDR3 sequence reads: CASRGLAGADTQYF. The CDR3 DNA reads TGCGCCAGCAGAGGACTAGCGGGAGCGGATACGCAGTATTTT.